The present T cell receptor (beta chain) was sequenced within a study of beta chain features in type 1 diabetes. Turning to this clone: The target antigen is unknown.

The CDR3 is 14 residues long. The study's findings and limits: Moderate yet significant TCRB CDR3 shortening was seen in Type 1 diabetes patients in all four CD4+ subsets.

Once sorted, every population was more than 95% pure. cDNA synthesis used the whole RNA isolate, giving expressed TCRB sequences. Sequenced by immunoSEQ multiplex PCR; TCRdb stores in-frame clones only, minus some. The sample records about 160,000 clones, roughly 9% being singletons. The specimen sequenced was central memory CD4+ T cells from blood. This clonotype originated in a woman between 25 and 40 years old with type 1 diabetes. The chain links TRBV21-1 to TRBJ2-3; TRBD2, the D gene given by the table, was not confirmed from the DNA. TRBV21-1 is recorded as a pseudogene. CDR3 sequence reads: CASSLSGSSDTQYF. The CDR3 DNA reads TGTGCCAGCAGCCTTAGCGGGAGTAGTGATACGCAGTATTTT.